This TCR beta chain appears in the sequencing data of a study of T cells in Graves' hyperthyroidism and ophthalmopathy. The CDR3 covers 14 residues. The germline gives CDR1 MNHEY, CDR2 SMNVEV (reference sequence). V lost 3 bases to trimming and J lost 6 bases; unmatched junction nucleotides: 6. This clonotype was counted many times. It was RNA transcripts that yielded the amplified TCR beta CDR3 regions. HTBI primers were used for first-round RT-PCR of the TCR CDR3. TCRdb itself ran the multiplex PCR reads through MiXCR, one entry per CDR3 protein. The sample yields about 700,000 distinct CDR3 sequences, approximately 15% seen once.

V gene TRBV27 combines with J gene TRBJ2-7; 9 nucleotides align to TRBD1. Sequencing was done on a sample of blood. The TCR sequence derives from a woman aged 18 to 35 with Graves' hyperthyroidism. The CDR3 coding sequence is TGTGCCAGCAGTTTCAGGGGACAGGGCTTCGAGCAGTACTTC. This translates into CASSFRGQGFEQYF.